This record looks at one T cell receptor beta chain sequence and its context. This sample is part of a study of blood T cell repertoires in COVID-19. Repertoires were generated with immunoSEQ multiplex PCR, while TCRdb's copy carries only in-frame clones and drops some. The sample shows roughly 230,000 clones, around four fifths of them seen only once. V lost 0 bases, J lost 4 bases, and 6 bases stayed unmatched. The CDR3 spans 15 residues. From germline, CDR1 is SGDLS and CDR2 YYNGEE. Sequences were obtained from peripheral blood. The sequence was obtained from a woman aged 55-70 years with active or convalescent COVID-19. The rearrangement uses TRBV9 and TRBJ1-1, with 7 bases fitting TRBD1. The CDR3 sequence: CASSVGDRDTTEAFF. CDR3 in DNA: TGTGCCAGCAGCGTAGGAGACAGGGATACCACTGAAGCTTTCTTT.